This TCR beta chain was captured by sequencing in a study of T cells in Graves' hyperthyroidism and ophthalmopathy. Diagnoses rested on clinical symptoms, serum thyroxine and TRAb, thyroid ultrasound and orbital computed tomography. This clonotype was counted ten times or more. Amplification of TCR beta CDR3 regions was performed using RNA transcripts as template. First-round RT-PCR with HTBI primers amplified the TCR CDR3 region. TCRdb itself ran the multiplex PCR reads through MiXCR, one entry per CDR3 protein. The sample yields about 290,000 distinct CDR3 sequences, 10% to 15% seen once. The sequencing sample was made of blood. The receptor comes from a young woman with Graves' hyperthyroidism that later progressed to Graves' ophthalmopathy.

The CDR3 region is CASSFSVNEQYF. The CDR3 nucleotides are TGTGCCAGCAGTTTTTCAGTTAACGAGCAGTACTTC. The chain joins TRBV28 to TRBJ2-7; D remains ambiguous. The CDR3 has 12 residues. V was pared by 3 bases and J by 5 bases, with 8 bases between. CDR1 is MDHEN, CDR2 SYDVKM, per germline.